A selection of T cell receptor beta chains follows, all from one sample in a study of shared clonotypes between healthy human individuals. Libraries were prepared by immunoSEQ multiplex PCR; TCRdb keeps only in-frame clonotypes and omits some of them. The repertoire includes about 700,000 clones, roughly 70% of them detected once, and over 1.5% sits in the top ten. The sequencing sample was made of memory CD4+ T cells sorted from blood. Receptors were obtained from a woman aged 25 to 45 in good health. CDR3s include the opening cysteine and the closing phenylalanine or tryptophan.

j_call,v_call,cdr3_aa
TRBJ2-7,TRBV6-1,CASRDITYEQYF
TRBJ1-1,TRBV10-2,CASSPTGRPTEAFF
TRBJ2-7,TRBV28,CASSTWTGRNEQYF
TRBJ2-1,TRBV2,CASSEGGSWGEQFF
TRBJ2-3,TRBV30,CAWSLGRDTQYF
TRBJ1-5,TRBV27,CASSLRGGSNQPQHF
TRBJ1-1,TRBV5-1,CATRPGQAPGDTEAFF
TRBJ2-7,TRBV25-1,CASSSRGGYEQYF
TRBJ2-7,TRBV29-1,CSVDGTGGAYEQYF
TRBJ1-5,TRBV7-9,CASSGEWGQPQHF
TRBJ2-7,TRBV18,CASSLGPIRMDEQYF
TRBJ1-3,TRBV5-1,CASSPGTAGNTIYF
TRBJ2-7,TRBV7-6,CASSIGQGASYEQYF
TRBJ2-7,TRBV2,CASRTSGRERSYEQYF
TRBJ2-3,TRBV6-1,CASRWGLAGEGTQYF
TRBJ1-2,TRBV5-1,CASSLKSQGYTF
TRBJ2-5,TRBV11-2,CASSLAWTSGQETQYF
TRBJ2-1,TRBV5-6,CASSFSSGYSEQFF
TRBJ1-1,TRBV25-1,CASTSLGTLDTEAFF
TRBJ2-3,TRBV29-1,CSGVRQGSDTQYF
TRBJ2-3,TRBV6-1,CASSAGTYTDTQYF
TRBJ1-1,TRBV11-2,CASSSSFRADTEAFF
TRBJ2-5,TRBV5-6,CASSLGIWGETQYF
TRBJ1-2,TRBV14,CASSRQGGRGYTF
TRBJ1-2,TRBV7-9,CASSFGQGAFDSGYTF
TRBJ1-5,TRBV19,CASRGQGGGNQPQHF
TRBJ1-4,TRBV7-9,CASSLSVSGTAHEKLFF
TRBJ2-4,TRBV6-1,CASSDRGLNIQYF
TRBJ2-5,TRBV10-3,CAISGWTGTGETQYF
TRBJ2-3,TRBV2,CASHLTYTDTQYF
TRBJ1-2,TRBV25-1,CACQGYGGYTF
TRBJ2-7,TRBV10-3,CAISETRTSGAFYEQYF
TRBJ2-7,TRBV5-1,CASSLPESSYEQYF
TRBJ2-1,TRBV30,CAWSVSRYNEQFF
TRBJ1-2,TRBV5-5,CASSWDRGGHGYTF
TRBJ2-3,TRBV25-1,CASSESQGQTKTDTQYF
TRBJ1-2,TRBV7-2,CASSPGGTGSTYGYTF
TRBJ2-3,TRBV18,CASSPLATSTDTQYF
TRBJ1-1,TRBV6-5,CASSYIGLRNTEAFF
TRBJ2-4,TRBV5-1,CASGPGQGFEDKNIQYF
TRBJ2-1,TRBV15,CATSSRRGNEQFF
TRBJ1-1,TRBV19,CASTLGFRNTEAFF
TRBJ2-1,TRBV5-1,CASSAGVGYNEQFF
TRBJ1-5,TRBV28,CASKQGASNQPQHF
TRBJ2-5,TRBV28,CASSLWGQGTETQYF
TRBJ2-1,TRBV19,CASSIWGERGEQFF
TRBJ2-7,TRBV28,CASSYRYEQYF
TRBJ1-2,TRBV6-5,CASSRTPNYGYTF